Below are 21 T cell receptor beta chains sequenced from a single sample in a study of regulatory T cells in long-lasting Graves disease. Time point indicated: persistent/refractory GD, antithyroid drugs over 5 years with positive TRAb. Making the TCR library involved RNA that had been extracted from PBMCs. Researchers made TCR beta libraries by using iRepertoire HTBI primers and running Arm-PCR on CDR3 regions. TCRdb reprocessed the multiplex PCR reads with MiXCR, giving one entry per CDR3 protein. The profile shows hundreds of thousands of distinct CDR3 sequences, about 32% of them singletons. This sample comprised peripheral blood mononuclear cells (PBMCs), obtained when the disease was refractory, from a patient treated with antithyroid drugs. These receptors all stem from a female donor with Graves disease.

This chain joins TRBV5-1 and TRBJ2-2, with 8 positions matching TRBD2. Trimming cost V 2 bases and J 1 base; bases outside gene matches: 4. CDR3 length: 16 residues. Germline CDR1 reads SGHRS; CDR2 reads YFSETQ. Written as DNA, the CDR3 is TGCGCCAGCAGCTTCCGACTAGCGCGGAACACCGGGGAGCTGTTTTTT. Protein sequence: CASSFRLARNTGELFF.

CDR3 loop: CASSQDYQASPLHF. Here the CDR3 DNA reads TGTGCCAGCAGCCAAGATTACCAGGCGTCACCCCTCCACTTT. The rearrangement links TRBV14 to TRBJ1-6; D call uncertain. Germline V gene sequence: CDR1 SGHDN, CDR2 FVKESK. The CDR3 covers 14 residues. Trimming pared 0 bases from V and 10 bases from J, leaving 10 bases between.

The V gene is TRBV11-2, the J gene TRBJ2-6; D might be TRBD1 or TRBD2, each matching 5 bases. The V end lost 2 bases, the J end lost 4 bases, and 9 bases lay between the germline ends. Germline V gene lookup returns CDR1 SGHAT and CDR2 FQNNGV. The CDR3 length is 15 residues. The CDR3 loop reads CASSLIGTGANVLTF. The CDR3 region has the DNA TGTGCCAGCAGCTTAATTGGGACGGGGGCCAACGTCCTGACTTTC.

This clonotype was observed a handful of times. The chain has TRBV6-2 or TRBV6-3 and TRBJ1-1; no clear D gene. The V gene lost 1 base and the J gene lost 2 bases, with 8 bases spanning the gap. The CDR3 has 14 amino acids. In germline, CDR1 is MNHEY, CDR2 SVGEGT. CDR3 in DNA: TGTGCCAGCAGTTACTGGGGAGCTAACACTGAAGCTTTCTTT. Protein sequence: CASSYWGANTEAFF.

The CDR3 nucleotides read TGTGCCAGTTTATGGCTAGCGATAACCGGGGAGCTGTTTTTT. This gives the protein CASLWLAITGELFF. The chain couples TRBV6-1 to TRBJ2-2; D is perhaps TRBD2 (6 bases). This CDR3 region has 14 residues. Germline V CDR1 and CDR2: MNHNS, SASEGT. V lost 9 bases, J lost 5 bases, and 16 bases lay in between.

The CDR3 nucleotides are TGCGCCAGCAGCTTGTTGGCAACCACTGAAGCTTTCTTT. The encoded protein is CASSLLATTEAFF. The V call is TRBV5-1, the J call TRBJ1-1; D call uncertain. CDR1 and CDR2 (germline): SGHRS, YFSETQ. V lost 1 base to trimming and J lost 4 bases, with 8 bases between them. The length of the CDR3 is 13 residues.

The chain links TRBV2 to TRBJ2-3, with 9 nucleotides matching TRBD1. The CDR3 has 15 residues. V shed 2 bases, J shed 2 bases, and the junction held 2 bases outside the gene matches. Per the germline V gene, CDR1 is SNHLY and CDR2 is FYNNEI. CDR3 DNA: TGTGCCAGCAGTGAAACAGGGGGCCCCACAGATACGCAGTATTTT. Translation: CASSETGGPTDTQYF.

This clonotype was seen only a few times. The J gene is TRBJ2-5, the V gene TRBV11-2, with 7 bases lining up with TRBD1. CDR1 is SGHAT, CDR2 FQNNGV, per germline. The CDR3 runs to 12 residues. J gave up 10 bases and V 6 bases, and 8 bases lay outside the gene matches. Here the CDR3 reads CASSLSGQVQYF. For the CDR3, the DNA is TGTGCCAGCAGTCTAAGCGGACAGGTCCAGTACTTC.

The V gene is TRBV12-3 or TRBV12-4, the J gene TRBJ1-1; tentatively, D is TRBD1 (5 bases). This CDR3 has 15 amino acids. The V end was cut by 1 base, the J end by 4 bases, with 13 bases between. The CDR3 is CASSLGPGRSTEAFF. DNA of the CDR3: TGTGCCAGCAGTTTAGGTCCGGGACGGAGCACTGAAGCTTTCTTT.

A single count supports this clonotype. The CDR3 here is CASSLAVGYQPQHF. Here the CDR3 DNA reads TGTGCCAGCAGTTTAGCAGTGGGATATCAGCCCCAGCATTTT. V gene TRBV12-3 or TRBV12-4 combines with J gene TRBJ1-5; D remains ambiguous. The CDR3 runs to 14 residues. The ends were cut back, 0 bases at V and 5 bases at J, with 8 bases in the middle.

This clonotype was detected ten times or more. The CDR3 DNA is TGTGCCAGCAGTTACGGGAGCGGGAGCTACGAGCAGTACTTC. Translated, it gives CASSYGSGSYEQYF. The chain uses TRBV6-5 and TRBJ2-7, with TRBD2 matching 8 bases. CDR1 and CDR2 from the germline V gene are MNHEY and SVGAGI. J was trimmed by 3 bases and V by 2 bases; bases with no gene match: 3. The CDR3 contains 14 residues.

CDR3 coding DNA: TGTGCCAGCAGCTTAGCCCGGGCCCAGGTCAATTCACCCCTCCACTTT. This gives the protein CASSLARAQVNSPLHF. The gene calls are TRBV11-2 and TRBJ1-6; D call uncertain. The V end lost 1 base, the J end lost 7 bases, and 14 bases lay between the germline ends. Germline V gene data show CDR1 as SGHAT and CDR2 as FQNNGV. The CDR3 length is 16 residues.

This chain uses TRBV25-1 with TRBJ1-2, with D tentatively TRBD1 (6 bases). CDR1 and CDR2 (germline): MGHDK, SYGVNS. CDR3 length equals 11 residues. V was shortened by 4 bases and J by 7 bases, with 7 bases between the two germline ends. The CDR3 nucleotides read TGTGCCAGCAGTGTAGGGGGTGGCTACACCTTC. It codes for CASSVGGGYTF.

The sample holds a few counts of this clonotype. The V and J genes are TRBV6-1 and TRBJ1-5; D gene uncertain. The CDR3 runs to 17 residues. Germline values: CDR1 MNHNS, CDR2 SASEGT. Trimming stripped 0 bases from V and 0 bases from J, with 12 bases between. The CDR3 loop reads CASSEAGRRTSNQPQHF. The CDR3 region has the DNA TGTGCCAGCAGTGAAGCAGGCCGACGGACTAGCAATCAGCCCCAGCATTTT.

This clonotype was counted once. This may stem from a read error, because a much larger clone lies one nucleotide away. The rearrangement joins TRBV12-3 or TRBV12-4 to TRBJ2-7, with a tentative D call TRBD1 (5 bases). The CDR3 consists of 14 residues. The CDR3 sequence: CASSTIDSPYEQHF. CDR3 in DNA: TGTGCCAGCAGCACGATCGACAGTCCCTACGAGCAGCACTTC.

The V call is TRBV19, the J call TRBJ1-2; D perhaps matches TRBD1 (5 bases). The germline V gene has CDR1 LNHDA and CDR2 SQIVND (reference sequence). With 9 bases removed from V and 6 bases from J, the gap between germline ends came to 17 bases. The CDR3 runs 13 residues. For the CDR3, the DNA is TGTGCCAGCGGCCCCAGGGAACGGGATGGCTACACCTTC. Translation gives CASGPRERDGYTF.

The chain uses TRBV13 and TRBJ2-4; possible D gene TRBD2, 7 bases. The CDR3 contains 14 residues. Between the trimmed V and J ends, which lost 4 bases and 9 bases, there was a span of 16 bases. In germline, CDR1 is PRHDT, CDR2 FYEKMQ (reference sequence). CDR3: CASSSGGQQSIQYF. As DNA, the CDR3 is TGTGCCAGCAGCTCCGGGGGGCAGCAGTCCATTCAGTACTTC.

J is TRBJ1-2 and V is TRBV30; D gene uncertain. The CDR3 contains 12 residues. V lost 2 bases, J lost 5 bases, and 9 bases lay in between. CDR1 and CDR2 (germline): GTSNPN, SVGIG (reference sequence). CDR3: CAWSFGRYGYTF. In DNA, the CDR3 is TGTGCCTGGAGTTTTGGCAGATATGGCTACACCTTC.

The chain uses TRBV5-6 and TRBJ1-6; D remains ambiguous. CDR1 and CDR2 (germline): SGHDT, YYEEEE. Trimming pared 4 bases from V and 1 base from J, leaving 12 bases between. The CDR3 runs to 16 residues. This CDR3 reads CASSLLRLSYNSPLHF. The CDR3 DNA reads as TGTGCCAGCAGCCTCCTCCGGTTGTCCTATAATTCACCCCTCCACTTT.

V usage is TRBV15 and J usage is TRBJ1-2, with D uncertain. The CDR3 covers 14 residues. The V gene's germline CDR1 is LNHNV and CDR2 YYDKDF (reference sequence). Trimming removed 0 bases from V and 3 bases from J, with 8 bases in between. CDR3 protein: CATSREAADYGYTF. In DNA, the CDR3 is TGTGCCACCAGCAGAGAGGCAGCGGACTATGGCTACACCTTC.

This clonotype was picked up many times. In DNA form, the CDR3 reads TGTGCCAGCAGTGAGCGAAACTATGGCTACACCTTC. Protein sequence: CASSERNYGYTF. The V gene is TRBV2, the J gene TRBJ1-2, with D unresolved. Germline V gene data show CDR1 as SNHLY and CDR2 as FYNNEI. The CDR3 extends over 12 amino acids. Deletions cut 3 bases from V and 2 bases from J, with 4 bases between.